What follows are 16 T cell receptor beta chains derived from one specimen sequenced in a study of cytomegalovirus exposure and HLA in healthy donors. The PCR ran on 60 Vbeta and 13 Jbeta primers. TCRdb keeps only in-frame clones here, not all; method: immunoSEQ multiplex PCR. The sample yields about 140,000 clones, approximately 70% seen once. Sequencing was carried out using PBMCs. The origin of the receptors is a woman aged 55-69 years in good health and CMV-seronegative.

CDR3 residues: CASSVAPFGSQETQYF. Here the CDR3 DNA reads TGTGCCAGCAGCGTAGCCCCTTTCGGGTCCCAAGAGACCCAGTACTTC. V is TRBV9 and J is TRBJ2-5; D is unclear. CDR1 and CDR2 from the germline V gene are SGDLS and YYNGEE. The CDR3 spans 16 residues. Between the trimmed V and J ends, which lost 0 bases and 1 base, there was a span of 13 bases.

This CDR3 is CASSPSYEQYF. Here the CDR3 DNA reads TGCGCCAGCAGCCCTAGTTACGAGCAGTACTTC. The V and J genes are TRBV4-3 and TRBJ2-5; D gene unclear. The DNA matches TRBJ2-7 better at its end, which makes the J call doubtful. CDR1 and CDR2 from the germline V gene are LGHNA and YSLEER. The CDR3 has 11 amino acids.

The chain recombines TRBV19 with TRBJ1-2; 10 bases match TRBD1. Losses at the gene ends were 4 bases for V and 7 bases for J; bases not matched to a gene: 6. Germline V gene sequence: CDR1 LNHDA, CDR2 SQIVND (reference sequence). The CDR3 covers 14 residues. The CDR3 loop is CASSTTTGGSGYTF. In DNA form, the CDR3 reads TGTGCCAGTAGTACCACGACAGGGGGCTCTGGCTACACCTTC.

J is TRBJ2-5 and V is TRBV6-5; 9 bases match TRBD1. Germline loops: CDR1 MNHEY, CDR2 SVGAGI. The V segment lost 5 bases and the J segment 5 bases; nucleotides outside the gene matches: 6. There are 14 residues in the CDR3. Here the CDR3 DNA reads TGTGCCAGCAGTACCCGGACAGGGGCGGAGACCCAGTACTTC. Translated: CASSTRTGAETQYF.

Worth noting for this clone: Likely a read error: the CDR3 ends without its conserved phenylalanine or tryptophan. The V and J genes are TRBV9 and TRBJ2-2; a possible D gene is TRBD1 (6 bases). V was trimmed by 6 bases and J by 0 bases, leaving 9 bases between them. From germline, CDR1 is SGDLS and CDR2 YYNGEE. The CDR3 consists of 14 residues. The CDR3 here is CASKQGPNTGELFV. The CDR3 DNA reads as TGTGCCAGCAAACAGGGCCCGAACACCGGGGAGCTGTTTGTT.

This clone was observed a handful of times. This rearrangement joins TRBV6-1 to TRBJ1-2; D gene ambiguous. Germline V gene data show CDR1 as MNHNS and CDR2 as SASEGT. The CDR3 extends over 15 amino acids. The V end lost 1 base, the J end lost 0 bases, and 9 bases lay between the germline ends. The chain's CDR3 is CASSEGPGTNYGYTF. Written as DNA, the CDR3 is TGTGCCAGCAGTGAAGGTCCGGGAACTAACTATGGCTACACCTTC.

This clone was picked up a small number of times. The genes are TRBV9 and TRBJ2-7, with TRBD2 identical over 11 bases. CDR1 is SGDLS and CDR2 is YYNGEE in the germline V gene. V gave up 0 bases and J gave up 4 bases; unmatched junction bases: 3. The CDR3 covers 15 residues. CDR3 loop: CASSVGASGGYEQYF. DNA for the CDR3: TGTGCCAGCAGCGTAGGGGCTAGCGGGGGGTACGAGCAGTACTTC.

The genes are TRBV7-2 and TRBJ2-3; 10 nucleotides agree with TRBD2. Losses at the gene ends were 1 base for V and 3 bases for J; bases not matched to a gene: 4. This CDR3 region has 16 residues. Germline lookup yields CDR1 SGHTA and CDR2 FQGNSA. CDR3 DNA: TGTGCCAGCAGCTTAGGTAGCGGGGGGCGGACAGATACGCAGTATTTT. The encoded protein is CASSLGSGGRTDTQYF.

The V and J genes are TRBV7-8 and TRBJ2-3; 9 bases are a match to TRBD1. Per germline, CDR1 SGHVS and CDR2 FQNEAQ. The V and J ends lost 2 bases and 2 bases, in that order; junction bases with no gene match: 8. CDR3 length: 17 residues. This CDR3 is CASSLQLGQGSTDTQYF. The CDR3 DNA follows: TGTGCCAGCAGCTTACAGCTGGGACAGGGCTCCACAGATACGCAGTATTTT.

V usage is TRBV7-8 and J usage is TRBJ1-3; 7 bases map to TRBD1. With 4 bases clipped from V and 3 bases from J, the junction kept 21 bases outside the gene matches. Per germline, CDR1 SGHVS and CDR2 FQNEAQ. The CDR3 spans 20 residues. DNA for the CDR3: TGTGCCAGCAGCTCGGCTTGGAAACCACGACAGGGAAAGGGTGGAAACACCATATATTTT. It is translated as CASSSAWKPRQGKGGNTIYF.

This clone was seen more than once but under ten times. The rearrangement links TRBV5-1 to TRBJ1-2; D not resolved. V dropped 2 bases and J dropped 2 bases, with 7 bases sitting between them. This CDR3 spans 13 amino acids. The germline V gene encodes CDR1 SGHRS and CDR2 YFSETQ. The CDR3 sequence: CASSFGENYGYTF. The CDR3 DNA reads TGCGCCAGCAGCTTCGGGGAAAACTATGGCTACACCTTC. The full variable domain, completed using reference TRBV5-1 and TRBJ1-2, is KAGVTQTPRYLIKTRGQQVTLSCSPISGHRSVSWYQQTPGQGLQFLFEYFSETQRNKGNFPGRFSGRQFSNSRSEMNVSTLELGDSALYLCASSFGENYGYTFGSGTRLTVV.

V and J are TRBV7-2 and TRBJ1-5; D uncertain. CDR1 SGHTA and CDR2 FQGNSA come from the germline V gene. The V end was cut by 3 bases, the J end by 9 bases, with 6 bases between. This CDR3 comprises 11 residues. The CDR3 bases are TGTGCCAGCAGCTTGAGAGGGCCCCAGCATTTT. Protein product: CASSLRGPQHF.

The chain uses TRBV10-3 and TRBJ2-1, with TRBD2 matching 11 bases. Germline CDR1 ENHRY, CDR2 SYGVKD. The CDR3 runs 13 residues. J lost 7 bases, V lost 7 bases, and 3 bases had no gene match. CDR3 nucleotide sequence: TGTGCCATCACCGGGACTAGCGGTAATGAGCAGTTCTTC. Encoded protein: CAITGTSGNEQFF.

V is TRBV7-9 and J is TRBJ2-1; maybe TRBD2 (5 bases). Trimming cost V 5 bases and J 8 bases, with 10 bases left between them. The CDR3 runs to 12 residues. The V gene's germline CDR1 is SEHNR and CDR2 FQNEAQ (reference sequence). Here the CDR3 reads CASSPLVHEQFF. CDR3 bases: TGTGCCAGCAGCCCACTAGTCCATGAGCAGTTCTTC.

This chain links TRBV10-3 with TRBJ2-5; 7 bases line up with TRBD2. Per germline, CDR1 ENHRY and CDR2 SYGVKD. The CDR3 length is 12 residues. With V trimmed by 8 bases and J by 5 bases, 5 bases remained unmatched. CDR3 region: CAIGSGGETQYF. The CDR3 DNA reads as TGTGCCATCGGGTCCGGGGGGGAGACCCAGTACTTC.

For this clone: The same CDR3 arises from other DNA sequences in this sample as well. The chain is built from TRBV7-2 and TRBJ2-7, with 9 nucleotides matching TRBD1. Germline CDR1 and CDR2: SGHTA and FQGNSA. The trim removed 5 bases at V and 3 bases at J, leaving 5 bases unmatched. The CDR3 has 14 residues. CDR3 nucleotide sequence: TGTGCCAGCAGCCTTTCGACAGGGGGCTACGAGCAGTACTTC. Protein sequence: CASSLSTGGYEQYF. The full variable domain, in which reference TRBV7-2 and TRBJ2-7 provide the parts outside the CDR3, is GAGVSQSPSNKVTEKGKDVELRCDPISGHTALYWYRQSLGQGLEFLIYFQGNSAPDKSGLPSDRFSAERTGGSVSTLTIQRTQQEDSAVYLCASSLSTGGYEQYFGPGTRLTVT.